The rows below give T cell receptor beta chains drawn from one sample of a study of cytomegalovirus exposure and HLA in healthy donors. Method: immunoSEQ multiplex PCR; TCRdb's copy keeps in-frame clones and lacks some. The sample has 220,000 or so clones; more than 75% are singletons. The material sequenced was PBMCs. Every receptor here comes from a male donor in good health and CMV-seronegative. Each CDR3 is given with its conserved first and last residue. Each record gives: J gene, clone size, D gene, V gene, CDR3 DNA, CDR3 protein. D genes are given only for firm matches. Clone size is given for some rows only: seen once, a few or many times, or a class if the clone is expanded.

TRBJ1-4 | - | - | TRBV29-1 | TGCAGCGTTCCTGGTACAGGACCATATGAAAAACTGTTTTTT | CSVPGTGPYEKLFF
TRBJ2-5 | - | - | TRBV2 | TGTGCCATCAGATCAGGGTGGTTAGAGGAGACCCAGTACTTC | CAIRSGWLEETQYF
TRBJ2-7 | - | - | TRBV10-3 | TGTGCCATCAACCCTGACACCTCCTACGAGCAGTACTTC | CAINPDTSYEQYF
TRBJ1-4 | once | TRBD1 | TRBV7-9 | TGTTCCAGCAGCCGAGGGACAGGGAACGAAAAACTGTTTTTT | CSSSRGTGNEKLFF
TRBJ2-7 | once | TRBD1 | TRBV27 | TGTGCCAGCAGTTTGGGGGACAGGGCCGACGAGCAGTACTTC | CASSLGDRADEQYF
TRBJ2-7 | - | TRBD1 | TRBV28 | TGTGCCAGCAGGCCGCACAGGGGGCGCGGGCACGAGCAGTACTTC | CASRPHRGRGHEQYF
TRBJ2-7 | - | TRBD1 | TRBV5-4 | TGTGCCAGCAGCTCCGGGACAGGGGAATTCGACGAGCAGTACTTC | CASSSGTGEFDEQYF
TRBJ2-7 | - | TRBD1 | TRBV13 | TGTGCCAGCAGCCACCTGGGGACAGGGTTCCACGAGCAGTACTTC | CASSHLGTGFHEQYF
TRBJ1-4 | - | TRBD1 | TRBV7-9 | TGTTCCAGCAGCTTCACGACAGGGCTTAATGAAAAACTGTTTTTT | CSSSFTTGLNEKLFF
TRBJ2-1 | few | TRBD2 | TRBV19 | TGTGCCAGTAGTTCGACTAGCGGTTCCTACAATGAGCAGTTCTTC | CASSSTSGSYNEQFF
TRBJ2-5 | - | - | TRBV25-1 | TGTGCCAGCAGTGAAGGAGAGTCAACAAATCAAGAGACCCAGTACTTC | CASSEGESTNQETQYF
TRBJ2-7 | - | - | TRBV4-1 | TGCGCCAGCAGCCTAACAGGGGGGGACTACGAGCAGTACTTC | CASSLTGGDYEQYF
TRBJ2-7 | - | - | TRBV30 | TGTGCCTGGAGTCATGGAGGCTACGAGCAGTACTTC | CAWSHGGYEQYF
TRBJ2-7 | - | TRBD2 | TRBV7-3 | TGTGCCAGCAGCCCGGGACTAGAGGACGAGCAGTACTTC | CASSPGLEDEQYF
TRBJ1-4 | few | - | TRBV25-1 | TGTGCCAGCAAAGAACTAGGTGGTTTTGGAGAAAAACTGTTTTTT | CASKELGGFGEKLFF
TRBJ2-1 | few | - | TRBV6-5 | TGTGCCAGCAGTTACTCGGGGAGCTCCGGGGATGAGCAGTTCTTC | CASSYSGSSGDEQFF
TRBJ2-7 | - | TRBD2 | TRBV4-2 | TGTGCCAGCAGCCAAGTTGGTCTAGCGGGAGGGCCGCACGAGCAGTACTTC | CASSQVGLAGGPHEQYF
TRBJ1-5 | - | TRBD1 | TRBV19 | TGTGCCAGTAGTATGACAGGGTGGAATCAGCCCCAGCATTTT | CASSMTGWNQPQHF
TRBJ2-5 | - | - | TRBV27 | TGTGCCAGCAGGATTCAAGCACAGGGCACCCAAGAGACCCAGTACTTC | CASRIQAQGTQETQYF
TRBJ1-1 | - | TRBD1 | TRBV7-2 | TGTGCCAGCAGCTCCATGACAGGGTGGTACACTGAAGCTTTCTTT | CASSSMTGWYTEAFF
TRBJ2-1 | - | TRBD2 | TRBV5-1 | TGCGCCAGCAGCTTAGCGGGAGCGAGGTACAATGAGCAGTTCTTC | CASSLAGARYNEQFF
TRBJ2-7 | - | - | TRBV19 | TGTGCCAGTAGTATAGGGGGCGGAAGCTCCTACGAGCAGTACTTC | CASSIGGGSSYEQYF
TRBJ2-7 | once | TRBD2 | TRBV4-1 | TGCGCCAGCAGCCAAGAAGCGGGGATACTCTACGAGCAGTACTTC | CASSQEAGILYEQYF
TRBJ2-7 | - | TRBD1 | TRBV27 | TGTGCCAGCAGACCCGGCTGGGGACAGGAATCCTACGAGCAGTACTTC | CASRPGWGQESYEQYF
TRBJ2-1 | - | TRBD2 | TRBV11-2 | TGTGCCAGCAGCTTAGGCGGGAGCAGGTACAATGAGCAGTTCTTC | CASSLGGSRYNEQFF
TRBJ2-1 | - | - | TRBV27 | TGTGCCAGCAGTTTCATCGGGCAGGGTGGGTACAATGAGCAGTTCTTC | CASSFIGQGGYNEQFF
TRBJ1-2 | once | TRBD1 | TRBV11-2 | TGTGCCAGCAGCCAAGACAGGGCCTATGGCTACACCTTC | CASSQDRAYGYTF
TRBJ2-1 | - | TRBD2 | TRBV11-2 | TGTGCCAGCAGCTTAGATCAGGAGCGGGAGCGCTACAATGAGCAGTTCTTC | CASSLDQERERYNEQFF
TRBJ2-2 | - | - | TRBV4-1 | TGCGCCAGCAGCCTCTCCGAGGGAACCGGGGAGCTGTTTTTT | CASSLSEGTGELFF
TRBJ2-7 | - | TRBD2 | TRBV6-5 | TGTGCCAGCAGTTCCCCACGGGGGGGTAGCTCCTACGAGCAGTACTTC | CASSSPRGGSSYEQYF
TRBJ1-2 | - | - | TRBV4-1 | TGCGCCAGCAGCCAGCTAAATATCAGGGATTATAACTATGGCTACACCTTC | CASSQLNIRDYNYGYTF
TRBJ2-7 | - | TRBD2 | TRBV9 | TGTGCCAGCAGCACGGGGACGGGGGGTGTTTACGAGCAGTACTTC | CASSTGTGGVYEQYF
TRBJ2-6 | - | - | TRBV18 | TGTGCCAGCGCAAAGGGGGGGATGATCTCTGGGGCCAACGTCCTGACTTTC | CASAKGGMISGANVLTF
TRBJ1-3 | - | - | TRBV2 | TGTGCCAGCAGAGAAATGTCGTCTGGAAACACCATATATTTT | CASREMSSGNTIYF
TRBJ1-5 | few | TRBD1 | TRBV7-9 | TGTGCCAGCAGGCAATACAGGGGTGGGGGCAATCAGCCCCAGCATTTT | CASRQYRGGGNQPQHF
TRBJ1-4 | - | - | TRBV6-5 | TGTGCCAACGGGAATAATGAAAAACTGTTTTTT | CANGNNEKLFF
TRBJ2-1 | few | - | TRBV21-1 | TGTGCCAGCAGCAAAGCCAGGGGAGGGGACAGGGATGAGCAGTTCTTC | CASSKARGGDRDEQFF
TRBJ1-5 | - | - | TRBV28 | TGTGCCAGCAGTTTAAGCACAGGGAGTCTCAATCAGCCCCAGCATTTT | CASSLSTGSLNQPQHF